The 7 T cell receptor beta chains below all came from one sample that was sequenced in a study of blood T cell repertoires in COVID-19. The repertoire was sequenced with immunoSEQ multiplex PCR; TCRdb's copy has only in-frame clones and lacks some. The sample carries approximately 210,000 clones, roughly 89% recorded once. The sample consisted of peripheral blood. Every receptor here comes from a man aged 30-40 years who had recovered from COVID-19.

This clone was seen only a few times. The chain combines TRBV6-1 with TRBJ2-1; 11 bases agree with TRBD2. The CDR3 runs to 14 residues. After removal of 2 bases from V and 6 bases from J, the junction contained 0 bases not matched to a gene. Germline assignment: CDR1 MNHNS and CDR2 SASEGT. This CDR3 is CASSELAGGNEQFF. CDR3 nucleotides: TGTGCCAGCAGTGAACTAGCGGGGGGCAATGAGCAGTTCTTC.

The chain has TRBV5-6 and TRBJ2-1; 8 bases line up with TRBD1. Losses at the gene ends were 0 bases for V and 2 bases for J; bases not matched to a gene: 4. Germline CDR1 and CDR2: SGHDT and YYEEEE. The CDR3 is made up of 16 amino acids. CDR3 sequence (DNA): TGTGCCAGCAGCTTGGTAGTGACAGGGGCCTACAATGAGCAGTTCTTC. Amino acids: CASSLVVTGAYNEQFF.

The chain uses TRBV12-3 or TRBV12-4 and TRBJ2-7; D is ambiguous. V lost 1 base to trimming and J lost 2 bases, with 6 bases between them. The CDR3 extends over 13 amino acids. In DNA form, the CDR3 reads TGTGCCAGCAGTTTAGGAGTACCCTACGAGCAGTACTTC. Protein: CASSLGVPYEQYF.

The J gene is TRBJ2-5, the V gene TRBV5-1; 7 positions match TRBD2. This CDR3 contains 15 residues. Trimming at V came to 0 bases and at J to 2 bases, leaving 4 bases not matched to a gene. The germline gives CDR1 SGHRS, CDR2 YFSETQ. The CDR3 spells CASSLGRELQETQYF. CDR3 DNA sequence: TGCGCCAGCAGCTTGGGGCGGGAGCTACAAGAGACCCAGTACTTC. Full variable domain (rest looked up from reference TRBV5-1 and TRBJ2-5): KAGVTQTPRYLIKTRGQQVTLSCSPISGHRSVSWYQQTPGQGLQFLFEYFSETQRNKGNFPGRFSGRQFSNSRSEMNVSTLELGDSALYLCASSLGRELQETQYFGPGTRLLVL.

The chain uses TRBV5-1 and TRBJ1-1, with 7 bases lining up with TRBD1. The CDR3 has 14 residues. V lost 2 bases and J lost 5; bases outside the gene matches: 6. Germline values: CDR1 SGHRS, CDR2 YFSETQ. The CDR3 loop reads CASSFFQGETEAFF. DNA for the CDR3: TGCGCCAGCAGCTTTTTCCAGGGGGAAACTGAAGCTTTCTTT.

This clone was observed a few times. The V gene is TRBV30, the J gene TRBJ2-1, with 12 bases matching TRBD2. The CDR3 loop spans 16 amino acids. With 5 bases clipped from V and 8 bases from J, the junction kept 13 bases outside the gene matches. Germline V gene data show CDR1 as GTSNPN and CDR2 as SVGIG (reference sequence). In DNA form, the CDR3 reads TGTGCCTGGGGACCCCTGACTAGCGGGGGCCTCGATGAGCAGTTCTTC. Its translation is CAWGPLTSGGLDEQFF.

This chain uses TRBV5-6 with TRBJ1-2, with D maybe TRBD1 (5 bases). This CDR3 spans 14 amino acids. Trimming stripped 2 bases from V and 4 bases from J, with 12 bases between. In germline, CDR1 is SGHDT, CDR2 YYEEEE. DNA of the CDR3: TGTGCCAGCAGCTTAGGGGTAACCGGCTATGGCTACACCTTC. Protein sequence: CASSLGVTGYGYTF.